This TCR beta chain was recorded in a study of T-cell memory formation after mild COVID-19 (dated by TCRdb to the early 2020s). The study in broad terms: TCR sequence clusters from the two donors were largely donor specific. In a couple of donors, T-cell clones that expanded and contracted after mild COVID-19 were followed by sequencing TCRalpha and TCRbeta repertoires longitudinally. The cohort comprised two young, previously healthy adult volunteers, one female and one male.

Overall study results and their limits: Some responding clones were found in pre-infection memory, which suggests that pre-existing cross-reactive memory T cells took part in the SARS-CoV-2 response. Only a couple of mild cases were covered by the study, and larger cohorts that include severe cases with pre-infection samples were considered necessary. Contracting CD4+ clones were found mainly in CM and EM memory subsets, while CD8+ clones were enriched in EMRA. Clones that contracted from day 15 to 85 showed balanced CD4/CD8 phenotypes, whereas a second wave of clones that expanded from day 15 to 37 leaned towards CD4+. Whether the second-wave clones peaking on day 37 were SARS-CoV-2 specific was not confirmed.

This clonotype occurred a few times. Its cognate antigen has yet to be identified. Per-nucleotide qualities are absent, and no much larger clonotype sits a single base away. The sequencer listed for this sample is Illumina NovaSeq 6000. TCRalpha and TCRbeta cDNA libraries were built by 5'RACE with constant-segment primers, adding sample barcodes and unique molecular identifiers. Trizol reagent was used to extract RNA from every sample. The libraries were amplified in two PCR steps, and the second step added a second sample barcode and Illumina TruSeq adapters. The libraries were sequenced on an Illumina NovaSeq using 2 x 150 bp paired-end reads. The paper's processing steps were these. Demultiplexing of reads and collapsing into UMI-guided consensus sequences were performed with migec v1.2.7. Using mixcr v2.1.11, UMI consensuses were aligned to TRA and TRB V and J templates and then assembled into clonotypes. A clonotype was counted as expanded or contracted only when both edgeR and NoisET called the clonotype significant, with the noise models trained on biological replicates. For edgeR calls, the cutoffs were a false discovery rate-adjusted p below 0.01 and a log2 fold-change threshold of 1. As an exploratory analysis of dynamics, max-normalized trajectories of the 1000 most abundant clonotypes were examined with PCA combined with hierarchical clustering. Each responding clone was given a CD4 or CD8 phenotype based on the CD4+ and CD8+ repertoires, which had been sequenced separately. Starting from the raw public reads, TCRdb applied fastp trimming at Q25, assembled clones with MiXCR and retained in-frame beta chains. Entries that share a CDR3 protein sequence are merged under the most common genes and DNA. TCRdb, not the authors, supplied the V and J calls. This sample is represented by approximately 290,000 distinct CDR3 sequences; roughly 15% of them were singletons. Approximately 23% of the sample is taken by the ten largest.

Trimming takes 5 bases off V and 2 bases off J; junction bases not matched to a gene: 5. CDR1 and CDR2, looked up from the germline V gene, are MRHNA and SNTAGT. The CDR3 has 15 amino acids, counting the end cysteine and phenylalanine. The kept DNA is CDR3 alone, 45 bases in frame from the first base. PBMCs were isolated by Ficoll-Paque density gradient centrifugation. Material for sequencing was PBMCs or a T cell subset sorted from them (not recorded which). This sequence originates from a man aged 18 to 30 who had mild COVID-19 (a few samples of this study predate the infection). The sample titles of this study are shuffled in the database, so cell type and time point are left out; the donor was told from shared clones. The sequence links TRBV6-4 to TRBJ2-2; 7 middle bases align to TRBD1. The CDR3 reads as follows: CASSRQGDNTGELFF. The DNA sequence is TGTGCCAGCAGTAGACAGGGCGATAACACCGGGGAGCTGTTTTTT.